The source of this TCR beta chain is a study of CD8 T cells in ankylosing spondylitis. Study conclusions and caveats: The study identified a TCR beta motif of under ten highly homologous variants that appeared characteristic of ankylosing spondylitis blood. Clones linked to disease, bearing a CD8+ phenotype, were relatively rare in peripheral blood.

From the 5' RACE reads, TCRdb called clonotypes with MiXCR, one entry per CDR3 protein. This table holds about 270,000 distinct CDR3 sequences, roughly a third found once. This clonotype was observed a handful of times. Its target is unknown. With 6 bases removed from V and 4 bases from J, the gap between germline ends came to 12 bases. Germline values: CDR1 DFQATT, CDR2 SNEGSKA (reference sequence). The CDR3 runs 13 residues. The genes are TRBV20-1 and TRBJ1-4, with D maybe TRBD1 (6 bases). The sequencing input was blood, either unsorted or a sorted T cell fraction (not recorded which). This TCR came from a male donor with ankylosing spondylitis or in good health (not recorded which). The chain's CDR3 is CSAPDSFNEKLFF. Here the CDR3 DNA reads TGCAGTGCCCCGGACAGTTTTAATGAAAAACTGTTTTTT.